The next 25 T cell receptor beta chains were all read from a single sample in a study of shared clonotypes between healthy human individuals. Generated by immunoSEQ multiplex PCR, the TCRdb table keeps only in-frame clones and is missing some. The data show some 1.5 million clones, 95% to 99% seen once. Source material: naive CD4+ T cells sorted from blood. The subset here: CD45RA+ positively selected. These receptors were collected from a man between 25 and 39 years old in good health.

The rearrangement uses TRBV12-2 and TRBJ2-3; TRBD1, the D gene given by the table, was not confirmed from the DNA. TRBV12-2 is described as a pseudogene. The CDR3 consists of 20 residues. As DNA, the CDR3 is TGTGCAAGTCGCTTAGGAATGGTGGGACAGGGCTTGAATCGGACAGATACGCAGTATTTT. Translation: CASRLGMVGQGLNRTDTQYF.

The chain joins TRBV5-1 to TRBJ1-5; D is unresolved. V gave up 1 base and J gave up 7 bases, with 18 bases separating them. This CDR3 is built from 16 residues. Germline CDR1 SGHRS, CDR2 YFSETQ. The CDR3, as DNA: TGCGCCAGCAGCTTGCGACTCGGCCCGACTCTCCAGCCCCAGCATTTT. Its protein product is CASSLRLGPTLQPQHF.

In DNA, the CDR3 is TGTGCCAGCTCACCTCAAGGGTCAGGGCGGCTCTACGAGCAGTACTTC. This translates into CASSPQGSGRLYEQYF. The gene calls are TRBV18 and TRBJ2-7; a weak D match, TRBD1 (5 bases). V lost 3 bases and J 3 bases, leaving 18 bases between the germline ends. Germline CDR1 reads KGHSH; CDR2 reads LQKENI. CDR3 length equals 16 residues.

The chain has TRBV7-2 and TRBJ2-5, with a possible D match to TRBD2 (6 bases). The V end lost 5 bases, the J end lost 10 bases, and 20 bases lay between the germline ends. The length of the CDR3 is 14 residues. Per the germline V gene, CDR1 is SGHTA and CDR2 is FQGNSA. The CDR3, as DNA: TGTGCCAGCAGCCTCAAAAACCTTGGGGGGAACCAGTACTTC. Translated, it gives CASSLKNLGGNQYF.

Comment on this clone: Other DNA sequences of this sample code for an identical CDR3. The CDR3 region has the DNA TGTGCCAGCAGCGTAGGACCTGATACGCAGTATTTT. It is translated as CASSVGPDTQYF. The chain has TRBV9 and TRBJ2-3; D is uncertain. V lost 0 bases to trimming and J lost 6 bases, with 5 bases between them. The CDR3 is made up of 12 amino acids. Germline V gene data show CDR1 as SGDLS and CDR2 as YYNGEE.

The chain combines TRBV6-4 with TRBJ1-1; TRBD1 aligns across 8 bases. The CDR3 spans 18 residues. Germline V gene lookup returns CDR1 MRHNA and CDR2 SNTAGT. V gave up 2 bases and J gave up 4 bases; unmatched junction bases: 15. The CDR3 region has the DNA TGTGCCAGCAGTGACGTCGGGACAGGCCTGGGGTTTGCCACTGAAGCTTTCTTT. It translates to CASSDVGTGLGFATEAFF.

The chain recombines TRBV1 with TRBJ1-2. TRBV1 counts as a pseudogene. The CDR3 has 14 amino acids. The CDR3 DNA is TGCACCAGCAGTGCTGTGCGAAAGACCTATGGCTACACCTTC. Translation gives CTSSAVRKTYGYTF.

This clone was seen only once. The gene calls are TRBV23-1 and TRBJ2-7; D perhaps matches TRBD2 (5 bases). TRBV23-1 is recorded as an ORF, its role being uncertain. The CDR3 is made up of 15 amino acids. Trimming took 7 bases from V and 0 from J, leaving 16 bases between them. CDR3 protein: CASIYLSGSSYEQYF. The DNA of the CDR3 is TGCGCCAGCATTTATCTGTCGGGGAGCTCCTACGAGCAGTACTTC.

The CDR3 loop reads CASARDYTQYF. As DNA, the CDR3 is TGTGCCAGTGCACGGGATTATACGCAGTATTTT. The chain uses TRBV7-9 and TRBJ2-3; possible D gene TRBD2, 5 bases. Germline CDR1 reads SEHNR; CDR2 reads FQNEAQ (reference sequence). V lost 9 bases and J 7 bases, leaving 11 bases between the germline ends. CDR3 length: 11 residues.

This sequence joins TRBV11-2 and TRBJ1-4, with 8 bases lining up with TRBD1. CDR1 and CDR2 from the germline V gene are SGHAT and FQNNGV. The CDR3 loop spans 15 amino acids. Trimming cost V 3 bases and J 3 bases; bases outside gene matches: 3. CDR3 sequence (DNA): TGTGCCAGCAGCTTGGGACAGGCCGCTAATGAAAAACTGTTTTTT. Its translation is CASSLGQAANEKLFF.

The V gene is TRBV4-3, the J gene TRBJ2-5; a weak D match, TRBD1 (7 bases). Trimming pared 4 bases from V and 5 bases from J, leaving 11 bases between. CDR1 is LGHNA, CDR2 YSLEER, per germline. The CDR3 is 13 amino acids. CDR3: CASSRRGLETQYF. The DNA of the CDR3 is TGCGCCAGCAGCCGGAGGGGGCTGGAGACCCAGTACTTC.

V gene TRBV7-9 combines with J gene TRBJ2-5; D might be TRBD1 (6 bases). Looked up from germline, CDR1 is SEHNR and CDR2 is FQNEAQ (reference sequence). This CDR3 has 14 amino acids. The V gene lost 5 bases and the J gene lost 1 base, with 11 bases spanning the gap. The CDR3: CASSQRGGQETQYF. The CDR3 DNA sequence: TGTGCCAGCAGCCAGAGAGGGGGCCAAGAGACCCAGTACTTC.

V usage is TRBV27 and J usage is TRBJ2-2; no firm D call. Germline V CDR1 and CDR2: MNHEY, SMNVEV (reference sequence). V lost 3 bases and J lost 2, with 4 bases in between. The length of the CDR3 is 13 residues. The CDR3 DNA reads TGTGCCAGCAGTTTCTTAAACACCGGGGAGCTGTTTTTT. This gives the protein CASSFLNTGELFF.

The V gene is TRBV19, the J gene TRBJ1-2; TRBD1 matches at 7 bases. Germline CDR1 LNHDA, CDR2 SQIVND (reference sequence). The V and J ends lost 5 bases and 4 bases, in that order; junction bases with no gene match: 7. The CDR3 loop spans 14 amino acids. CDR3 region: CASSLSGQTYGYTF. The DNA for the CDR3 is TGTGCCAGTAGTCTCTCGGGACAGACCTATGGCTACACCTTC.

CDR3 bases: TGTGCCAGCAGCTTAGATGAGGGAACCTCTGGAAACACCATATATTTT. Its protein is CASSLDEGTSGNTIYF. V and J are TRBV11-3 and TRBJ1-3; D gene uncertain. CDR3 size: 16 residues. Germline lookup yields CDR1 SGHNT and CDR2 YENEEA. Trimming removed 0 bases from V and 0 bases from J, with 9 bases in between.

Here the CDR3 DNA reads TGCAGCGCCACCGGGTACACCGGGGAGCTGTTTTTT. This encodes CSATGYTGELFF. The V gene is TRBV29-1, the J gene TRBJ2-2; the D is unclear. This CDR3 contains 12 residues. In germline, CDR1 is SQVTM, CDR2 ANQGSEA. Trimming stripped 7 bases from V and 3 bases from J, with 9 bases between.

The CDR3 sequence: CASRPPGYEQYF. In nucleotides, the CDR3 is TGTGCCAGCAGGCCGCCCGGCTACGAGCAGTACTTC. This chain connects TRBV6-1 to TRBJ2-7; no firm D call. Germline CDR1 MNHNS, CDR2 SASEGT. The ends were cut back, 6 bases at V and 3 bases at J, with 9 bases in the middle. This CDR3 has 12 residues.

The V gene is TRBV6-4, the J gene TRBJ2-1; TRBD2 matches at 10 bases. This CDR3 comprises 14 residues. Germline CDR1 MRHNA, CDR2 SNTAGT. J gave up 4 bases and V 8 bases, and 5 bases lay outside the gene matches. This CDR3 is CASDSTSGYNEQFF. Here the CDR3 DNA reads TGTGCCAGCGACTCGACTAGCGGGTACAATGAGCAGTTCTTC.

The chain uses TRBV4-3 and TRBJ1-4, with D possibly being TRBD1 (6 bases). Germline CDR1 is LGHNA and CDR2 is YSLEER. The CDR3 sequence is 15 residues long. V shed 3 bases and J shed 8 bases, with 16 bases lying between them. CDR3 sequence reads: CASSQLGGPGEKLFF. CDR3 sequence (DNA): TGCGCCAGCAGCCAGTTGGGGGGCCCTGGGGAAAAACTGTTTTTT.

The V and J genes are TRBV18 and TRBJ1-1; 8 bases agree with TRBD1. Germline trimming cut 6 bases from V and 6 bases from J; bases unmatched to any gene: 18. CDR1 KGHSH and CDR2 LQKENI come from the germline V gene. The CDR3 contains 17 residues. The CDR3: CASSSRQLGQGDPEAFF. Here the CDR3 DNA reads TGTGCCAGCTCTTCACGTCAACTTGGACAGGGTGACCCTGAAGCTTTCTTT.

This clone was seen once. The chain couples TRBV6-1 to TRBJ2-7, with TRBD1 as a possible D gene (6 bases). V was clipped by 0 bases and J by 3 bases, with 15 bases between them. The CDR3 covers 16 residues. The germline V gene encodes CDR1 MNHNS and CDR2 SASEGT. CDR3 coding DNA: TGTGCCAGCAGTGAAGCGTGGGGGCGAGGGCGCTACGAGCAGTACTTC. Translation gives CASSEAWGRGRYEQYF.

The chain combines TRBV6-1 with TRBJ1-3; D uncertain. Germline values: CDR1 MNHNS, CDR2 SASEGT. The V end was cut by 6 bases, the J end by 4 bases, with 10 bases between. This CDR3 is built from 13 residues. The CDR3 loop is CASRTSVGNTIYF. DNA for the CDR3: TGTGCCAGCAGGACCTCGGTCGGAAACACCATATATTTT.

The DNA for the CDR3 is TGTGCCAGCAGCTTAAGAGTCCTGGCCCCCTACGAGCAGTACTTC. Protein sequence: CASSLRVLAPYEQYF. The chain combines TRBV11-3 with TRBJ2-7, with unresolved D. CDR1 is SGHNT and CDR2 is YENEEA in the germline V gene. The germline V and J ends were trimmed by 2 bases and 2 bases, with 13 bases remaining between them. This CDR3 region has 15 residues. Full variable domain (missing parts from reference TRBV11-3 and TRBJ2-7): EAGVVQSPRYKIIEKKQPVAFWCNPISGHNTLYWYLQNLGQGPELLIRYENEEAVDDSQLPKDRFSAERLKGVDSTLKIQPAELGDSAVYLCASSLRVLAPYEQYFGPGTRLTVT.

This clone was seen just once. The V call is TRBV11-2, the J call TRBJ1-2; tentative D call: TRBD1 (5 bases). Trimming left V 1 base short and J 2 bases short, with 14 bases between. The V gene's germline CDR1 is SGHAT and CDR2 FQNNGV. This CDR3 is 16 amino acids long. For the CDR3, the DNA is TGTGCCAGCAGCTTAGGACCGGGACTGGGGAACTATGGCTACACCTTC. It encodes CASSLGPGLGNYGYTF.

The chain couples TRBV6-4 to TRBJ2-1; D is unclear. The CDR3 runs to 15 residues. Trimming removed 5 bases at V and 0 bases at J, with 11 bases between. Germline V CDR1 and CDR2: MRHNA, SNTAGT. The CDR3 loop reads CASSSGADSYNEQFF. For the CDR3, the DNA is TGTGCCAGCAGTTCGGGTGCCGACTCCTACAATGAGCAGTTCTTC.